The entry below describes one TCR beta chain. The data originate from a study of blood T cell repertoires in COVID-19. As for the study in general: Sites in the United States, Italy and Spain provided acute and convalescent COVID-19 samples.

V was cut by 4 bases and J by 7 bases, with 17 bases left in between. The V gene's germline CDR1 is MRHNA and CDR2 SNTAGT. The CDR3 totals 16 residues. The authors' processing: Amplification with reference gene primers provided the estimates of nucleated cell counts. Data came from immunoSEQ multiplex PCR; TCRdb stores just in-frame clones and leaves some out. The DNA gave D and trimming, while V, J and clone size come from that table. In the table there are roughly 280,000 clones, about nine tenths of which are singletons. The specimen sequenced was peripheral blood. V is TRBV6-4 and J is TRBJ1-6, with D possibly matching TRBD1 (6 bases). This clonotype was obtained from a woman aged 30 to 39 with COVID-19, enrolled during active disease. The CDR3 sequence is CASSVHPRGGNSPLHF. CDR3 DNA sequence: TGTGCCAGCAGTGTACACCCCCGGGGGGGCAATTCACCCCTCCACTTT.